This T cell receptor (beta chain) was sequenced during a study of T cells in localized non-small cell lung cancer (dated by TCRdb to the early 2020s). Turning to the overall study: T cell repertoires of 236 early-stage NSCLC patients were analyzed, with tumors being compared against uninvolved tumor-adjacent lungs. The cohort consisted of 236 treatment-naive NSCLC patients whose localized lung tumors had been resected. A mean age of approximately 70 years was recorded for the NSCLC patients, of whom 129 were male and 85 to 110 were female.

At diagnosis, peripheral blood, uninvolved tumor-adjacent lung and tumor were collected and were preserved as a mix of fresh-frozen and FFPE material. The immunoSEQ Assay was used to sequence TCR beta CDR3 regions from DNA. The original pipeline was this. T cell density was computed as TCR beta template counts normalized to usable DNA estimated by amplifying housekeeping genes. Richness was estimated using the preseqR package, with extrapolation to 400,000 templates for PBMC samples and to 120,000 templates for tissue samples. Clonality was defined as one minus Pielou's evenness. To identify tissue-enriched TCRs, differential abundance testing was run on productive amino-acid clonotypes with a minimum total count of 5 and an alpha of 0.1. The Jaccard Index and the Morisita Overlap Index were used to measure how much the repertoires overlapped between compartments. GLIPH clustered TCR beta CDR3s with public tetramer-defined viral CDR3s; viral motifs required at least three viral sequences plus V-gene enrichment. Sourced from immuneACCESS, this table was stored by TCRdb with only in-frame sequences that have V and J called. A share of the clones is absent; for the studies checked, an unresolved V gene accounts for under half, and the remainder has no known explanation. That table supplies the V and J calls and clone size; D and trimming were determined from the DNA. The table for this sample lists about 2,800 clones; about 24% of them were counted only once. About an eighth of the sample lies in the top ten.

A few counts support this clone. The antigen this receptor binds is unknown. Base qualities are not provided; no much larger clone lies one nucleotide away. V is pared back by 8 bases and J by 8 bases, with 12 bases lying between the germline termini. CDR1 is given as MNHGY and CDR2 as SAAAGT, both from the germline V gene. Reading from cysteine to phenylalanine, the CDR3 counts 12 amino acids. The entry retains the CDR3 DNA only, 36 bases that are in frame from base 1. General conclusions and limits of the study: Multi-region tumor sequencing was not performed, so intratumor heterogeneity could not be excluded. Uninvolved tumor-adjacent lung showed the highest T cell clonality, higher than tumor, which suggests more focused antigenic responses in the uninvolved tumor-adjacent lung. Because the study design was exploratory, TCR variables were selected using unadjusted p-values without false-discovery rate correction. Higher T cell density in blood was associated with longer overall survival, whereas higher clonality in adjacent lung was associated with shorter survival. A median of 57 of the top 100 tumor clones turned up in the paired uninvolved adjacent lung, and 25 to 30 of those clones also ranked among the top 100 of that same adjacent lung.

The sequencing used lung tumor tissue, collected before any cancer treatment. The clonotype originates from a man between 40 and 69 years old with stage I squamous cell lung carcinoma. The sequence links TRBV6-8 to TRBJ1-4; the D gene is perhaps TRBD1, from 5 matching bases. CDR3 reads: CASGTSSEKLFF. The base sequence is TGTGCCAGCGGGACTTCCAGCGAAAAACTGTTTTTT.